These T cell receptor beta chains were read from a single sample in a study of human T cells and chemical hapten exposure. A single record per CDR3 protein comes from TCRdb applying MiXCR to the RACE reads. Of 35,000 to 55,000 distinct CDR3 sequences detected, more than 9% appear once; the ten largest clones hold more than 13%. Here the sequenced sample was whole blood, taken in connection with sensitization to the hapten diphenylcyclopropenone (DPC). The source is a young woman with alopecia areata. Some clones in this sample may be carry-over from other donors' samples. The CDR3 runs from the conserved cysteine through the conserved F or W. A D gene is named only where the DNA matches it firmly. Size values are once, few and many counts, or a class for expanded clones, and some rows have none.

>TRBV15|TRBJ2-3|TRBD2|few
TGTGCCACCAGCAGAGATGGGGCTAGCGGGGGGTCTAGCACAGATACGCAGTATTTT
CATSRDGASGGSSTDTQYF
>TRBV29-1|TRBJ2-5|.|.
TGCAGCGTCGCATCTAGCAGCGAGACCCAGTACTTC
CSVASSSETQYF
>TRBV7-9|TRBJ1-2|TRBD1|few
TGTGCCAGCAGCTATTCCGGGACAGACATCTATGGCTACACCTTC
CASSYSGTDIYGYTF
>TRBV6-2/TRBV6-3|TRBJ2-2|.|few
TGTGCCAGCAGTTACGGGGGGCACAACACCGGGGAGCTGTTTTTT
CASSYGGHNTGELFF
>TRBV2|TRBJ2-7|TRBD1|many
TGTGCCAGCAGTGAGCCGGGACAGACTTCGTACTTC
CASSEPGQTSYF
>TRBV20-1|TRBJ1-4|TRBD1|many
TGCAGTGCTAGAATACAGGGGCCCTCTTATAATGAAAAACTGTTTTTT
CSARIQGPSYNEKLFF
>TRBV20-1|TRBJ1-2|.|.
TGCAGTGCTAGAGATGGCCAGGGGCTTTATGGCTACACCTTC
CSARDGQGLYGYTF
>TRBV12-3/TRBV12-4|TRBJ1-2|.|few
TGTGCCAGCAGTTTAGGTTTAGGAAATGGCTACACCTTC
CASSLGLGNGYTF
>TRBV7-2|TRBJ1-6|TRBD1|.
TGTGCCAGCGGCGTGGGACAGACATCACCCCTCCACTTT
CASGVGQTSPLHF
>TRBV6-5|TRBJ1-3|.|few
TGTGCCAGCAGTTACTCGGTGGCAGGGGCCGGCTCTGGAAACACCATATATTTT
CASSYSVAGAGSGNTIYF
>TRBV30|TRBJ1-5|.|many
TGTGCCTGGAGTGTATACAGCAATCAGCCCCAGCATTTT
CAWSVYSNQPQHF
>TRBV4-1|TRBJ1-1|TRBD1|many
TGCGCCAGCAGCCAAGGGGACAGGGTTGGCAACACTGAAGCTTTCTTT
CASSQGDRVGNTEAFF
>TRBV6-6|TRBJ2-2|.|few
TGTGCCAGCAGTTTGTCATCCGGGACGGGGAACACCGGGGAGCTGTTTTTT
CASSLSSGTGNTGELFF
>TRBV7-9|TRBJ2-1|TRBD2|.
TGTGCCAGCAGCTTTTCGGGAGGGATCTCCTACAATGAGCAGTTCTTC
CASSFSGGISYNEQFF
>TRBV6-6|TRBJ2-3|.|many
TGTGCCAGCAGGGACGGGGGTCACACAGATACGCAGTATTTT
CASRDGGHTDTQYF
>TRBV28|TRBJ1-1|.|few
TGTGCCAGCAGTTTACGGGCAGGGCAGGCTGAAGCTTTCTTT
CASSLRAGQAEAFF
>TRBV7-2|TRBJ2-2|.|many
TGTGCCAGCAGCCGAGGGGCGGGGTACACCGGGGAGCTGTTTTTT
CASSRGAGYTGELFF
>TRBV5-1|TRBJ2-5|.|many
TGCGCCAGCAGCTTGGGACAGAGACAAGAGACCCAGTACTTC
CASSLGQRQETQYF
>TRBV7-2|TRBJ2-5|TRBD2|few
TGTGCCAGCAGCTTAGTTGGAGCGGGGGCCCAAGAGACCCAGTACTTC
CASSLVGAGAQETQYF
>TRBV19|TRBJ2-7|.|many
TGTGCCAGTAACGGCGGACTCTTC
CASNGGLF
>TRBV7-2|TRBJ1-2|.|many
TGTGCCAGCAGCCCGTATACCCCTCGACAGAACTATGGCTACACCTTC
CASSPYTPRQNYGYTF
>TRBV4-3|TRBJ1-6|.|few
TGCGCCAGCAGCCCCGCTTCTCCCGGTAATGGGTCACCCCTCCACTTT
CASSPASPGNGSPLHF
>TRBV12-5|TRBJ1-1|.|many
TGTGCTAGTGGTTTCCCAGAAAAGAACACTGAAGCTTTCTTT
CASGFPEKNTEAFF
>TRBV7-2|TRBJ2-5|.|many
TGTGCCAGCAGCTTAGGGGTGGCCCAAGAGACCCAGTACTTC
CASSLGVAQETQYF
>TRBV28|TRBJ2-5|.|few
TGTGCCAGCAGCCACAACACGTGGGGGCGACAAGAGACCCAGTACTTC
CASSHNTWGRQETQYF
>TRBV7-2|TRBJ2-5|TRBD2|many
TGTGCCAGCAGCCTGGGCTGGGGACTTAGCGGGGCTCAAGAGACCCAGTACTTC
CASSLGWGLSGAQETQYF
>TRBV11-1|TRBJ2-7|.|.
TGTGCCAGCAGCTTCCAGGGGGGGAACGAGCAGTACTTC
CASSFQGGNEQYF
>TRBV7-2|TRBJ1-6|.|many
TGTGCCAGCAGCTTAGAGAGGGATTCACCCCTCCACTTT
CASSLERDSPLHF
>TRBV30|TRBJ2-2|TRBD2|.
TGTGCCTGGAGGGGACTAGCGGGGGGCTCGAACACCGGGGAGCTGTTTTTT
CAWRGLAGGSNTGELFF
>TRBV4-3|TRBJ2-7|.|few
TGCGCCAGCAGCCAAGACAGAGGTCCCTACGAGCAGTACTTC
CASSQDRGPYEQYF
>TRBV7-7|TRBJ2-2|TRBD1|few
TGTGCCAGCAGCTTAATGAAGTATGGACAGGGAGACACCGGGGAGCTGTTTTTT
CASSLMKYGQGDTGELFF
>TRBV20-1|TRBJ2-2|.|.
TGCAGTGCTAGAGATACTTCCCCCGGGGAGCTGTTTTTT
CSARDTSPGELFF
>TRBV19|TRBJ1-1|.|.
TGTGCCAGTAGTATCTTGGGGACTGAAGCTTTCTTT
CASSILGTEAFF
>TRBV30|TRBJ2-1|TRBD2|many
TGTGCCTGGAGCCCGGGACTAGCGGGGGGGGTTGAGCAGTTCTTC
CAWSPGLAGGVEQFF
>TRBV29-1|TRBJ2-5|.|many
TGCAGCGCGGAAATAGTCAGGGGAGAGACCCAGTACTTC
CSAEIVRGETQYF
>TRBV5-6|TRBJ1-1|.|few
TGTGCCAGCAGCTTGGGTAAGGCTGAAGCTTTCTTT
CASSLGKAEAFF
>TRBV19|TRBJ1-1|TRBD1|few
TGTGCCAGTCGACAGGGGTCGGGGCCCGCTTTCTTT
CASRQGSGPAFF
>TRBV12-3/TRBV12-4|TRBJ2-7|.|.
TGTGCCAGCAGTTGGTCCAACAGGGACGGCGAGCAGTACTTC
CASSWSNRDGEQYF
>TRBV19|TRBJ2-7|TRBD2|many
TGTGCCAGTACCGCAAGGGGGACTAGCGGACCCTCCTACGAGCAGTACTTC
CASTARGTSGPSYEQYF
>TRBV30|TRBJ1-2|TRBD1|many
TGTGCCTGGAGCCGGGACAGGGGACGCTATGGCTACACCTTC
CAWSRDRGRYGYTF
>TRBV7-3|TRBJ2-1|TRBD2|few
TGTGCCAGCAGCTTAACCCTAGCGGGGGCCTACAATGAGCAGTTCTTC
CASSLTLAGAYNEQFF
>TRBV6-5|TRBJ2-7|.|few
TGTGCCAGCGCCTCGGGAATAGGACTCTCCTACGAGCAGTACTTC
CASASGIGLSYEQYF
>TRBV28|TRBJ2-7|.|many
TGTGCCAGCAGTTTTAAACCGACCGGTTTCAGCCCCCTCTACGAGCAGTACTTC
CASSFKPTGFSPLYEQYF
>TRBV7-2|TRBJ1-4|.|few
TGTGCCAGCAGCTTGGATGGAGGGGATGAAAAACTGTTTTTT
CASSLDGGDEKLFF
>TRBV29-1|TRBJ1-2|.|few
TGCAGCGTTCAAGACGGCTACACCTTC
CSVQDGYTF
>TRBV7-2|TRBJ2-3|.|.
TGTGCCAGCAGCTTAGTGGGGGCCGGCACAGATACGCAGTATTTT
CASSLVGAGTDTQYF
>TRBV21-1|TRBJ1-3|.|.
TGTGCCAGCAGCCTGGCCGGGACTCCGGTACCATCTGGAAACACCATATATTTT
CASSLAGTPVPSGNTIYF
>TRBV7-2|TRBJ2-5|.|.
TGTGCCAGCAGCTTCAGACAGCAAGAGACCCAGTACTTC
CASSFRQQETQYF
>TRBV6-2/TRBV6-3|TRBJ2-2|.|.
TGTGCCAGCAAAAACAGGGGAGGAACCGGGGAGCTGTTTTTT
CASKNRGGTGELFF
>TRBV7-2|TRBJ2-7|.|.
TGTGCCAGCAGTGTAGCGGACTCCTACGAGCAGTACTTC
CASSVADSYEQYF
>TRBV27|TRBJ2-7|.|.
TGTGCCAGCAGTTTCCGGGACGGCCCCTACGAGCAGTACTTC
CASSFRDGPYEQYF
>TRBV21-1|TRBJ2-7|.|many
TGTGCCAGCATAGGGGTAGGACCCTACTCCTACGAGCAGTACTTC
CASIGVGPYSYEQYF
>TRBV7-9|TRBJ2-7|.|many
TGTGCCAGCAGCTTAGTTCAGGGTGCCCACGAGCAGTACTTC
CASSLVQGAHEQYF
>TRBV3-1|TRBJ1-6|.|.
TGTGCCAGCAGCCAAGAACAGGGAAGGAATAATTCACCCCTCCACTTT
CASSQEQGRNNSPLHF
>TRBV6-2/TRBV6-3|TRBJ2-7|.|.
TGTGCCAGCAGTCTCCCCCGGGGACCGGGGTACTTC
CASSLPRGPGYF
>TRBV7-2|TRBJ2-7|.|.
TGTGCCAGCAGCTTAGCAGTGGCGGGTGTGCAGTACTTC
CASSLAVAGVQYF
>TRBV20-1|TRBJ1-5|.|.
TGCAGTGCTAGCCACAGGGTCGGTCAGCCCCAGCATTTT
CSASHRVGQPQHF
>TRBV29-1|TRBJ2-5|TRBD2|.
TGCAGCGTAAGGGCTAGCGGGGGGAAAGAGACCCAGTACTTC
CSVRASGGKETQYF
>TRBV19|TRBJ2-7|.|many
TGTGCCAGTAGTCCGGGGCCGGGTAACTACGAGCAGTACTTC
CASSPGPGNYEQYF
>TRBV11-1|TRBJ2-7|.|.
TGTGCCAGCCAAAAGGGCAGAGATTCCTACGAGCAGTACTTC
CASQKGRDSYEQYF